One and the same sample provided the 32 T cell receptor beta chains below, sequenced in a study of T cells in localized non-small cell lung cancer. The data were produced by immunoSEQ multiplex PCR, yet TCRdb's version contains in-frame clones alone and is incomplete. The table has 20,000 to 30,000 clones, 85% to 90% seen once. Sequencing used peripheral blood, obtained before any cancer treatment. These receptors all stem from a woman aged 35 to 70 with stage I lung adenocarcinoma.

This clone occurred a few times. The gene calls are TRBV4-1 and TRBJ1-3; no reliable D call. Trimming shortened V by 4 bases and J by 0 bases, and 19 bases separated the two germline ends. The CDR3 runs 18 residues. CDR1 and CDR2 (germline): MGHRA, YSYEKL. The CDR3 DNA reads as TGCGCCAGCAGCCCCCCTCAGAGTCGGGTTATCTCTGGAAACACCATATATTTT. Translating gives CASSPPQSRVISGNTIYF.

This chain joins TRBV7-3 and TRBJ2-3; D not certain. Deletions cut 4 bases from V and 4 bases from J, with 12 bases between. The CDR3 sequence is 14 residues long. Germline V gene lookup returns CDR1 SGHTA and CDR2 FQGTGA. CDR3 loop: CASSSGSSADTQYF. The CDR3 DNA reads as TGTGCCAGCAGCTCCGGGTCTAGTGCAGATACGCAGTATTTT.

The V gene is TRBV25-1, the J gene TRBJ2-5; TRBD1 agrees at 10 bases. Germline assignment: CDR1 MGHDK and CDR2 SYGVNS. The CDR3 has 15 amino acids. With 6 bases clipped from V and 2 bases from J, the junction kept 6 bases outside the gene matches. The CDR3 here is CASRRDRGRQETQYF. The CDR3 DNA sequence: TGTGCCAGCAGGCGGGACAGGGGAAGACAAGAGACCCAGTACTTC.

The genes are TRBV6-5 and TRBJ1-5; D remains unclear. Germline V gene data show CDR1 as MNHEY and CDR2 as SVGAGI. CDR3 length: 15 residues. The V gene lost 6 bases and the J gene lost 4 bases, with 16 bases spanning the gap. The CDR3 spells CASSASHVGNQPQHF. The CDR3 DNA is TGTGCCAGCAGCGCCAGCCATGTCGGGAATCAGCCCCAGCATTTT.

This clone was counted a few times. The chain employs TRBV7-2 and TRBJ1-2; perhaps TRBD1 as D (5 bases). Trimming removed 3 bases at V and 8 bases at J, with 10 bases between. In germline, CDR1 is SGHTA, CDR2 FQGNSA. The CDR3 sequence is 12 residues long. The CDR3 coding sequence is TGTGCCAGCAGCTTCGGGGGAGAGGGCTACACCTTC. This translates into CASSFGGEGYTF.

The chain joins TRBV19 to TRBJ2-3; either TRBD1 or TRBD2 may fit D (7 bases each). CDR1 is LNHDA and CDR2 is SQIVND in the germline V gene (reference sequence). V lost 5 bases, J lost 3 bases, and 15 bases lay in between. CDR3 length: 15 residues. The CDR3 loop is CASSLQGGQTDTQYF. The CDR3 bases are TGTGCCAGTAGTCTCCAGGGGGGGCAGACAGATACGCAGTATTTT.

The rearrangement joins TRBV9 to TRBJ2-3; D may be TRBD1 (6 bases). The germline V gene has CDR1 SGDLS and CDR2 YYNGEE. The CDR3 consists of 15 residues. V was clipped by 3 bases and J by 0 bases, with 11 bases between them. CDR3 DNA sequence: TGTGCCAGCAGCGGCCACAGGGCCAGCACAGATACGCAGTATTTT. This sequence encodes CASSGHRASTDTQYF.

This chain uses TRBV2 with TRBJ1-5, with 7 bases that match TRBD1. Germline loops: CDR1 SNHLY, CDR2 FYNNEI. The CDR3 has 15 residues. After removal of 4 bases from V and 0 bases from J, the junction contained 3 bases not matched to a gene. CDR3 sequence reads: CASSGTGNSNQPQHF. The CDR3 DNA sequence: TGTGCCAGCAGTGGGACAGGAAATAGCAATCAGCCCCAGCATTTT.

The CDR3 sequence: CAWSVGRYNSPLHF. The DNA of the CDR3 is TGTGCCTGGAGTGTAGGTCGTTATAATTCACCCCTCCACTTT. This chain uses TRBV30 with TRBJ1-6; D not certain. The germline V gene encodes CDR1 GTSNPN and CDR2 SVGIG (reference sequence). The CDR3 has 14 amino acids. Trimming left V 0 bases short and J 4 bases short, with 7 bases between.

The V and J genes are TRBV19 and TRBJ2-7, with 10 bases matching TRBD1. V lost 6 bases, J lost 3 bases, and 5 bases stayed unmatched. Germline loops: CDR1 LNHDA, CDR2 SQIVND (reference sequence). The CDR3 spans 14 residues. CDR3 residues: CASRDRDRGYEQYF. In nucleotides, the CDR3 is TGTGCCAGTAGGGACCGGGACAGGGGCTACGAGCAGTACTTC.

The chain is built from TRBV15 and TRBJ2-3; D gene unclear. The length of the CDR3 is 14 residues. Germline-derived CDR1 and CDR2 are LNHNV and YYDKDF (reference sequence). Trimming stripped 1 base from V and 4 bases from J, with 9 bases between. The CDR3 region has the DNA TGTGCCACCAGCAGAGTTGCGAGGTCAGATACGCAGTATTTT. This gives the protein CATSRVARSDTQYF.

The V call is TRBV2, the J call TRBJ2-5; maybe TRBD2 (6 bases). V was pared by 7 bases and J by 5 bases, with 17 bases between. The CDR3 extends over 14 amino acids. Germline V lookup: CDR1 SNHLY, CDR2 FYNNEI. The CDR3 DNA sequence: TGTGCCAGCATGGCCGGTACTAGCAGGGAGACCCAGTACTTC. Its translation: CASMAGTSRETQYF.

This clone was detected a few times. The gene calls are TRBV4-3 and TRBJ2-6; D remains ambiguous. The V gene's germline CDR1 is LGHNA and CDR2 YSLEER. Trimming took 0 bases from V and 1 from J, leaving 7 bases between them. The CDR3 has 16 residues. The CDR3 DNA reads TGCGCCAGCAGCCAAGAGGTTGGGTCTGGGGCCAACGTCCTGACTTTC. It encodes CASSQEVGSGANVLTF.

V is TRBV11-2 and J is TRBJ2-5, with D unclear. CDR3 length: 13 residues. V lost 3 bases to trimming and J lost 0 bases, with 5 bases between them. Germline V gene data show CDR1 as SGHAT and CDR2 as FQNNGV. DNA of the CDR3: TGTGCCAGCAGCTTGGGTAACCAAGAGACCCAGTACTTC. Protein product: CASSLGNQETQYF.

The chain couples TRBV9 to TRBJ1-5; D is possibly TRBD1 (5 bases). Trimming pared 4 bases from V and 5 bases from J, leaving 13 bases between. The CDR3 is made up of 14 amino acids. In germline, CDR1 is SGDLS, CDR2 YYNGEE. This chain's CDR3 is CASSRLGDYQPQHF. CDR3 DNA sequence: TGTGCCAGCAGCCGCTTGGGGGATTATCAGCCCCAGCATTTT.

The rearrangement joins TRBV5-4 to TRBJ2-7, with D maybe TRBD2 (5 bases). The CDR3 contains 14 residues. The V and J ends lost 3 bases and 3 bases respectively, with 13 bases between them. Germline CDR1 SGHNT, CDR2 YYREEE (reference sequence). CDR3 loop: CASSSRAGIYEQYF. The CDR3 nucleotides are TGTGCCAGCAGCTCGAGGGCTGGGATCTACGAGCAGTACTTC. Supplemented by reference TRBV5-4 and TRBJ2-7, the full variable domain reads ETGVTQSPTHLIKTRGQQVTLRCSSQSGHNTVSWYQQALGQGPQFIFQYYREEENGRGNFPPRFSGLQFPNYSSELNVNALELDDSALYLCASSSRAGIYEQYFGPGTRLTVT.

CDR3 region: CASSLVSGALAKNIQYF. In DNA, the CDR3 is TGTGCCAGCAGCTTAGTGTCTGGGGCACTAGCCAAAAACATTCAGTACTTC. The rearrangement links TRBV7-2 to TRBJ2-4, with D maybe TRBD1 (5 bases). Germline assignment: CDR1 SGHTA and CDR2 FQGNSA. Trimming removed 1 base at V and 0 bases at J, with 13 bases between. The CDR3 covers 17 residues.

The sample holds one count of this clone. This rearrangement joins TRBV5-4 to TRBJ1-2; D is unresolved. This CDR3 has 15 amino acids. Trimming left V 7 bases short and J 6 bases short, with 22 bases between. The germline V gene encodes CDR1 SGHNT and CDR2 YYREEE (reference sequence). Written as DNA, the CDR3 is TGTGCCAGCTCCCTCACTATTGGTTCTGGAAATGGCTACACCTTC. It encodes CASSLTIGSGNGYTF.

V usage is TRBV4-3 and J usage is TRBJ2-7; 8 positions match TRBD1. Germline-derived CDR1 and CDR2 are LGHNA and YSLEER. This CDR3 region has 14 residues. V lost 2 bases and J lost 6; bases outside the gene matches: 6. The CDR3 reads CASSQRTGFFEQYF. The CDR3 coding sequence is TGCGCCAGCAGCCAAAGGACAGGGTTTTTCGAGCAGTACTTC.

The chain has TRBV5-4 and TRBJ1-2; D is possibly TRBD1 (5 bases). The germline V gene has CDR1 SGHNT and CDR2 YYREEE (reference sequence). This CDR3 has 13 residues. The ends were cut back, 3 bases at V and 4 bases at J, with 10 bases in the middle. The CDR3 sequence is CASSSPRAYGYTF. CDR3 sequence (DNA): TGTGCCAGCAGCTCCCCCAGGGCCTATGGCTACACCTTC.

This sequence joins TRBV7-9 and TRBJ2-4; D might be TRBD1 (5 bases). The V end lost 4 bases, the J end lost 6 bases, and 13 bases lay between the germline ends. Germline V gives CDR1 SEHNR, CDR2 FQNEAQ (reference sequence). This CDR3 comprises 14 residues. CDR3 in DNA: TGTGCCAGCAGCTCCAAGGGGTCATTAAACATTCAGTACTTC. Amino acid sequence: CASSSKGSLNIQYF.

The CDR3 nucleotides read TGTGCCAGCAGCTTAAATCTACAGGCATCTGAAAAACTGTTTTTT. It is translated as CASSLNLQASEKLFF. The V and J genes are TRBV11-2 and TRBJ1-4; D possibly corresponds to TRBD1 (5 bases). Germline V gives CDR1 SGHAT, CDR2 FQNNGV. Trimming removed 2 bases at V and 7 bases at J, with 14 bases between. The CDR3 runs 15 residues.

The chain links TRBV2 to TRBJ1-5, with 8 positions matching TRBD1. This CDR3 has 15 residues. Germline V CDR1 and CDR2: SNHLY, FYNNEI. J was trimmed by 1 base and V by 7 bases; bases with no gene match: 6. CDR3 sequence (DNA): TGTGCCAGCAAGGACAGGGTAGGGAGCAATCAGCCCCAGCATTTT. Protein product: CASKDRVGSNQPQHF.

The CDR3 sequence: CASSYRLGNTEAFF. The CDR3 DNA follows: TGTGCCAGCAGTTACAGGTTGGGGAACACTGAAGCTTTCTTT. The chain uses TRBV27 and TRBJ1-1; D perhaps matches TRBD1 (5 bases). The CDR3 totals 14 residues. Deletions cut 4 bases from V and 1 base from J, with 10 bases between. Germline-derived CDR1 and CDR2 are MNHEY and SMNVEV (reference sequence).

This rearrangement joins TRBV5-5 to TRBJ1-2; 9 bases match TRBD1. Per the germline V gene, CDR1 is SGHKS and CDR2 is YYEKEE (reference sequence). This CDR3 contains 15 residues. Unmatched junction bases numbered 6, after V lost 2 bases and J lost 4 bases. The chain's CDR3 is CASSFGQGRIYGYTF. CDR3 nucleotide sequence: TGTGCCAGCAGCTTTGGACAGGGGCGGATCTATGGCTACACCTTC.

This clone was detected a few times. The same CDR3 arises from other DNA sequences in this sample as well. The rearrangement links TRBV7-2 to TRBJ2-7; D is uncertain. V shed 3 bases and J shed 1 base, with 7 bases lying between them. Germline V gives CDR1 SGHTA, CDR2 FQGNSA. CDR3 length equals 13 residues. CDR3 bases: TGTGCCAGCAGCTTGGCCGGGTCCTACGAGCAGTACTTC. The encoded protein is CASSLAGSYEQYF.

This chain links TRBV2 with TRBJ2-7; D remains ambiguous. This CDR3 spans 12 amino acids. V was shortened by 8 bases and J by 6 bases, with 14 bases between the two germline ends. Germline assignment: CDR1 SNHLY and CDR2 FYNNEI. The CDR3 DNA reads as TGTGCCAGCTTAACTTTTTTGGTCGAGCAGTACTTC. Its protein product is CASLTFLVEQYF.

The V call is TRBV4-1, the J call TRBJ2-2; D is possibly TRBD1 (6 bases). CDR1 and CDR2 from the germline V gene are MGHRA and YSYEKL. The length of the CDR3 is 15 residues. V was trimmed by 3 bases and J by 0 bases, leaving 8 bases between them. In DNA form, the CDR3 reads TGCGCCAGCAGCCAGCGGACAGCGAACACCGGGGAGCTGTTTTTT. Protein sequence: CASSQRTANTGELFF.

The V call is TRBV18, the J call TRBJ2-5, with D uncertain. V lost 0 bases, J lost 4 bases, and 3 bases lay in between. From germline, CDR1 is KGHSH and CDR2 LQKENI. There are 12 residues in the CDR3. In nucleotides, the CDR3 is TGTGCCAGCTCACCACCGGGAGAGACCCAGTACTTC. Translating gives CASSPPGETQYF. Using reference TRBV18 and TRBJ2-5 for the parts outside the CDR3, the full variable domain is NAGVMQNPRHLVRRRGQEARLRCSPMKGHSHVYWYRQLPEEGLKFMVYLQKENIIDESGMPKERFSAEFPKEGPSILRIQQVVRGDSAAYFCASSPPGETQYFGPGTRLLVL.

The rearrangement uses TRBV9 and TRBJ1-1; D is unresolved. From germline, CDR1 is SGDLS and CDR2 YYNGEE. The CDR3 has 15 residues. Between the trimmed V and J ends, which lost 5 bases and 2 bases, there was a span of 16 bases. The CDR3 here is CASSYSIMDNTEAFF. The CDR3 nucleotides are TGTGCCAGCAGTTACAGCATCATGGATAACACTGAAGCTTTCTTT.

This chain uses TRBV11-3 with TRBJ2-7; D remains unclear. The CDR3 is 14 residues long. CDR1 and CDR2 (germline): SGHNT, YENEEA. V was clipped by 0 bases and J by 3 bases, with 9 bases between them. DNA of the CDR3: TGTGCCAGCAGCTTAGATAACAATCACTACGAGCAGTACTTC. The encoded protein is CASSLDNNHYEQYF.

The chain couples TRBV4-3 to TRBJ1-2; tentatively, D is TRBD1 (6 bases). Trimming took 4 bases from V and 4 from J, leaving 16 bases between them. The CDR3 totals 15 residues. CDR1 is LGHNA and CDR2 is YSLEER in the germline V gene. In DNA form, the CDR3 reads TGCGCCAGCAGCCCCGGAGGGGGGCAGCCCTATGGCTACACCTTC. Translation gives CASSPGGGQPYGYTF.